The 19 T cell receptor beta chains below were found in one sample sequenced in a study of T cell repertoires in cytomegalovirus infection. Their target antigens are unknown. TCRdb passed the reads through MiXCR, listing each CDR3 protein once. This sample has hundreds of thousands of distinct CDR3 sequences, with about 33% found just once. The specimen was cultured PBMCs, collected from culture after CMV antigen stimulation. The receptors were gathered from a human donor in good health (CMV status not recorded). Some clones in this sample may be carry-over from other donors' samples.

In DNA, the CDR3 is TGCAGCGCCTCGCCTATCACCGGGGAGCTGTTTTTT. This codes for CSASPITGELFF. The V gene is TRBV29-1, the J gene TRBJ2-2, with D unclear. The germline V gene encodes CDR1 SQVTM and CDR2 ANQGSEA. V shed 7 bases and J shed 4 bases, with 10 bases lying between them. The CDR3 is 12 residues long.

V is TRBV20-1 and J is TRBJ2-3; 11 bases are a match to TRBD2. In germline, CDR1 is DFQATT, CDR2 SNEGSKA (reference sequence). The CDR3 contains 18 residues. Trimming at V came to 4 bases and at J to 5 bases, leaving 17 bases not matched to a gene. CDR3 coding DNA: TGCAGTGCTACATCCGGGGGTAATAGCGGGAGGGCCGGAGATACGCAGTATTTT. As protein: CSATSGGNSGRAGDTQYF.

The rearrangement joins TRBV14 to TRBJ1-2; maybe TRBD1 (6 bases). Germline CDR1 reads SGHDN; CDR2 reads FVKESK. V dropped 4 bases and J dropped 4 bases, with 10 bases sitting between them. The CDR3 has 13 amino acids. CDR3 sequence: CASSPKGVYGYTF. Written as DNA, the CDR3 is TGTGCCAGCAGCCCCAAGGGGGTCTATGGCTACACCTTC.

The J gene is TRBJ1-1, the V gene TRBV12-3 or TRBV12-4; D gene uncertain. The CDR3 length is 14 residues. V was pared by 7 bases and J by 0 bases, with 12 bases between. The CDR3 loop reads CASILGSMNTEAFF. The CDR3 coding sequence is TGTGCCAGCATCCTGGGGAGCATGAACACTGAAGCTTTCTTT.

The chain uses TRBV19 and TRBJ2-1; 9 positions match TRBD2. Trimming took 6 bases from V and 3 from J; bases not matched to a gene: 6. The CDR3 has 15 amino acids. Germline CDR1 LNHDA, CDR2 SQIVND (reference sequence). The CDR3 coding sequence is TGTGCCAGTAGGTTAGCGGGGGCCGGCTACAATGAGCAGTTCTTC. Protein: CASRLAGAGYNEQFF.

The rearrangement joins TRBV10-3 to TRBJ1-1; no reliable D call. The germline V and J ends were trimmed by 6 bases and 0 bases, with 11 bases remaining between them. The CDR3 is made up of 14 amino acids. Germline values: CDR1 ENHRY, CDR2 SYGVKD. Here the CDR3 DNA reads TGTGCCATCAGAGGATACTCAATGAACACTGAAGCTTTCTTT. Translation gives CAIRGYSMNTEAFF.

The V and J genes are TRBV7-9 and TRBJ2-1; D is unclear. The length of the CDR3 is 14 residues. The germline V gene encodes CDR1 SEHNR and CDR2 FQNEAQ (reference sequence). V was shortened by 5 bases and J by 2 bases, with 10 bases between the two germline ends. CDR3 protein: CASSQRFPYNEQFF. The DNA of the CDR3 is TGTGCCAGCAGCCAGCGCTTCCCCTACAATGAGCAGTTCTTC.

This clonotype was seen more than once but under ten times. The genes are TRBV19 and TRBJ1-3, with a tentative D call TRBD1 (6 bases). Germline values: CDR1 LNHDA, CDR2 SQIVND (reference sequence). The CDR3 spans 14 residues. The ends were cut back, 9 bases at V and 2 bases at J, with 14 bases in the middle. In nucleotides, the CDR3 is TGTGCCAGCCGGGAGGGGGAAGCTGGAAACACCATATATTTT. Translation gives CASREGEAGNTIYF. The whole variable domain, remainder taken from reference TRBV19 and TRBJ1-3, is DGGITQSPKYLFRKEGQNVTLSCEQNLNHDAMYWYRQDPGQGLRLIYYSQIVNDFQKGDIAEGYSVSREKKESFPLTVTSAQKNPTAFYLCASREGEAGNTIYFGEGSWLTVV.

The chain uses TRBV6-2 or TRBV6-3 and TRBJ2-2; 11 bases match TRBD1. The CDR3 spans 15 residues. The germline gives CDR1 MNHEY, CDR2 SVGEGT. Trimming took 5 bases from V and 4 from J; bases not matched to a gene: 3. Here the CDR3 DNA reads TGTGCCAGCAGTCCCGGGACAGGGGGCACCGGGGAGCTGTTTTTT. It specifies CASSPGTGGTGELFF.

In its sample, this clonotype was seen a few times. This chain links TRBV3-1 with TRBJ1-6; 9 nucleotides line up with TRBD1. This CDR3 comprises 16 residues. V trimming: 3 bases; J trimming: 8 bases; junction bases outside the gene matches: 8. Per germline, CDR1 LGHDT and CDR2 YNNKEL (reference sequence). For the CDR3, the DNA is TGTGCCAGCAGCCACGGCTGGGACAGGGAGGATTCACCCCTCCACTTT. The encoded protein is CASSHGWDREDSPLHF. The full variable domain, in which reference TRBV3-1 and TRBJ1-6 provide the parts outside the CDR3, is DTAVSQTPKYLVTQMGNDKSIKCEQNLGHDTMYWYKQDSKKFLKIMFSYNNKELIINETVPNRFSPKSPDKAHLNLHINSLELGDSAVYFCASSHGWDREDSPLHFGNGTRLTVT.

The chain has TRBV7-2 and TRBJ2-3, with 8 positions matching TRBD1. The V gene's germline CDR1 is SGHTA and CDR2 FQGNSA. J was trimmed by 4 bases and V by 6 bases; bases with no gene match: 9. The CDR3 is 15 residues long. DNA for the CDR3: TGTGCCAGCAGTCCGACAGGGGAGATGGCAGATACGCAGTATTTT. Residues: CASSPTGEMADTQYF.

The gene calls are TRBV5-1 and TRBJ2-2; 9 positions agree with TRBD1. CDR3 length: 16 amino acids. Unmatched junction bases numbered 9, after V lost 4 bases and J lost 5 bases. Germline lookup yields CDR1 SGHRS and CDR2 YFSETQ. CDR3 residues: CASSKSGTGFTGELFF. CDR3 coding DNA: TGCGCCAGCAGCAAATCCGGGACAGGGTTTACCGGGGAGCTGTTTTTT.

The rearrangement uses TRBV12-3 or TRBV12-4 and TRBJ2-3; 13 bases are a match to TRBD2. J lost 7 bases, V lost 5 bases, and 21 bases had no gene match. The length of the CDR3 is 20 residues. CDR3 bases: TGTGCCAGCAGTGCCTCCGGGGGGGGGACTAGCGGGACCCTTACTCATACGCAGTATTTT. Protein sequence: CASSASGGGTSGTLTHTQYF.

The chain carries TRBV24-1 and TRBJ2-1; D gene uncertain. Deletions cut 5 bases from V and 8 bases from J, with 15 bases between. The CDR3 covers 14 residues. CDR1 and CDR2 (germline): KGHDR, SFDVKD. CDR3: CATSAWTSAHEQFF. In DNA, the CDR3 is TGTGCCACCAGTGCCTGGACCTCGGCCCATGAGCAGTTCTTC.

The sample holds a few counts of this clonotype. This chain joins TRBV6-1 and TRBJ1-6; 7 nucleotides agree with TRBD1. V shed 6 bases, J shed 0 bases, and the junction held 14 bases outside the gene matches. Germline V lookup: CDR1 MNHNS, CDR2 SASEGT. The CDR3 extends over 19 amino acids. The CDR3 loop is CASSPVTDRESSYNSPLHF. For the CDR3, the DNA is TGTGCCAGCAGCCCAGTGACAGACAGGGAAAGCTCCTATAATTCACCCCTCCACTTT.

The chain links TRBV10-2 to TRBJ2-1, with TRBD2 identical over 7 bases. Germline CDR1 and CDR2: WSHSY and SAAADI. With V trimmed by 4 bases and J by 6 bases, 6 bases remained unmatched. CDR3 length: 14 amino acids. The DNA for the CDR3 is TGCGCCAGCAGTGGCGAGACTAGCCTCAATGAGCAGTTCTTC. Its protein product is CASSGETSLNEQFF.

V gene TRBV9 combines with J gene TRBJ2-7; TRBD2 is a possible D gene (5 bases). Germline assignment: CDR1 SGDLS and CDR2 YYNGEE. The V end was cut by 1 base, the J end by 5 bases, with 7 bases between. The CDR3 is made up of 12 amino acids. The CDR3 coding sequence is TGTGCCAGCAGCGTATCCGGGGACGAGCAGTACTTC. Amino acids: CASSVSGDEQYF.

The sample holds a few counts of this clonotype. This rearrangement joins TRBV12-3 or TRBV12-4 to TRBJ2-7; D is unclear. Trimming pared 4 bases from V and 6 bases from J, leaving 7 bases between. This CDR3 is built from 11 residues. CDR3 coding DNA: TGTGCCAGCAGTTCAAGATTCGAGCAGTACGTC. This gives the protein CASSSRFEQYV.

This clonotype showed up just a few times. This sequence joins TRBV7-3 and TRBJ2-1; 8 bases match TRBD2. Trimming removed 5 bases from V and 2 bases from J; junction bases left unmatched: 5. The CDR3 has 15 amino acids. The germline V gene has CDR1 SGHTA and CDR2 FQGTGA. For the CDR3, the DNA is TGTGCCAGCAGCCCTCATAGCGGGGCCTACAATGAGCAGTTCTTC. Protein product: CASSPHSGAYNEQFF.